A selection of T cell receptor beta chains follows, all from one sample in a study of CD8 T cells in Susac syndrome. TCRdb reprocessed the immunoSEQ multiplex PCR reads via MiXCR and lists one record per CDR3 protein. The table lists over 100,000 distinct CDR3 sequences, about nine tenths of them singletons. The specimen sequenced was CD4+ T cells from PBMCs. The receptors stem from a human donor in good health. CDR3s include the opening cysteine and the closing phenylalanine or tryptophan. A D gene is named only where the DNA matches it firmly. The size field is filled for only some rows; it gives once, few, many or a size class.

NA | NA | TRBJ1-2 | TRBV20-1 | TGCAAATTTCGAGAGGATTCAGCGACCTACACCTTC | CKFREDSATYTF
once | NA | TRBJ2-7 | TRBV29-1 | TGCAGCGTTGGGGGGGCAGGGGGCTACGAGCAGTACTTC | CSVGGAGGYEQYF
NA | NA | TRBJ2-6 | TRBV6-6 | TGTGCCAGCACTGAAACAGGGTCTGGGGCCAACGTCCTGACTTTC | CASTETGSGANVLTF
NA | NA | TRBJ2-7 | TRBV28 | TGTGCCAGCAGGGGGACTGCAGGGTCCGACTACGAGCAGTACTTC | CASRGTAGSDYEQYF
NA | TRBD2 | TRBJ2-2 | TRBV5-1 | TGCGCCAGCAGCTTGACTAGCGTCAACACCGGGGAGCTGTTTTTT | CASSLTSVNTGELFF
NA | NA | TRBJ1-2 | TRBV5-1 | TGCGCCAGCAGCCCGGAACAGACCTACACGTATGGCTACACCTTC | CASSPEQTYTYGYTF
NA | NA | TRBJ2-5 | TRBV29-1 | TGCAGCGTTGACCGGCGTTGGGGCGAGACCCAGTACTTC | CSVDRRWGETQYF
NA | NA | TRBJ2-2 | TRBV3-1 | TGTGCCAGCAGCCACATTCAGGGGGAGCTGTTTTTT | CASSHIQGELFF
once | NA | TRBJ1-2 | TRBV12-3/TRBV12-4 | TGTGCCAGCAGGGGAGGGACCGGAGGCTACACCTTC | CASRGGTGGYTF
NA | NA | TRBJ2-1 | TRBV30 | TGTGCCTGGAGTTCCCCGGACAATGAGCAGTTCTTC | CAWSSPDNEQFF
NA | NA | TRBJ2-5 | TRBV5-1 | TGCGCCAGCAGCTTGCAACCTGGGGAGACCCAGTACTTC | CASSLQPGETQYF
NA | TRBD2 | TRBJ2-3 | TRBV20-1 | TGCAGTGCTCAACGCGGGGGAGGCACAGATACGCAGTATTTT | CSAQRGGGTDTQYF
NA | TRBD2 | TRBJ2-1 | TRBV7-3 | TGTGCCAGCAGCACCCTTGGGTCTAGCGGGACGGACTACAATGAGCAGTTCTTC | CASSTLGSSGTDYNEQFF
NA | TRBD1 | TRBJ1-1 | TRBV9 | TGTGCCAGCAGCGTAGGCCCAGGGGGGCGAACTGAAGCTTTCTTT | CASSVGPGGRTEAFF
once | NA | TRBJ2-7 | TRBV6-1 | TGTGCCAGCAGCGGGATTTCAGGGGGCACTAGCGGACCCTACGAGCAGTACTTC | CASSGISGGTSGPYEQYF
NA | NA | TRBJ2-1 | TRBV29-1 | TGCAGCGTTACGGTTTCGGTGGGTCGCCCGAATAATGAGCAGTTCTTC | CSVTVSVGRPNNEQFF
NA | NA | TRBJ1-2 | TRBV20-1 | TGCAGTGGTAGGGACTATGGCTACACCTTC | CSGRDYGYTF
NA | NA | TRBJ1-1 | TRBV7-2 | TGTGCCAGCAGCCCCCCCCCGGGGGCGAGTAGGAACACTGAAGCTTTCTTT | CASSPPPGASRNTEAFF
NA | NA | TRBJ2-3 | TRBV29-1 | TGCAGCGTTGTCCCGGGAACAGATACGCAGTATTTT | CSVVPGTDTQYF
NA | NA | TRBJ2-2 | TRBV9 | TGTGCCAGCAGCGTAGGGCGGGGTCAGAACGCGAACACCGGGGAGCTGTTTTTT | CASSVGRGQNANTGELFF
once | TRBD1 | TRBJ1-1 | TRBV7-3 | TGTGCCAGCAGCTTTACGACAGGGCCCATGGAGGAGGCTTTCTTT | CASSFTTGPMEEAFF
once | NA | TRBJ2-5 | TRBV19 | TGTGCCAGTAGTATAGTTCAGGGGCAGGAGACCCAGTACTTC | CASSIVQGQETQYF
NA | TRBD2 | TRBJ2-7 | TRBV11-1 | TGTGCCAGCAGCCGGAGACTAGCGGGGGCATCCTACGAGCAGTACTTC | CASSRRLAGASYEQYF
NA | TRBD2 | TRBJ2-1 | TRBV29-1 | TGCAGCGTGGAAACTAGCGGGAGGTACCGTGAGCAGTTCTTC | CSVETSGRYREQFF
NA | TRBD2 | TRBJ2-4 | TRBV5-6 | TGTGCCAGCAGCTTTTCTAGCGGGATGGGGCCCAAAAACATTCAGTACTTC | CASSFSSGMGPKNIQYF
NA | NA | TRBJ1-1 | TRBV19 | TGTGCCAGTAGTGTGACGAGGACTGAAGCTTTCTTT | CASSVTRTEAFF
NA | NA | TRBJ1-1 | TRBV25-1 | TGTGCCAGCAGTGAATATTCTCCAGGCGTGAACACTGAAGCTTTCTTT | CASSEYSPGVNTEAFF